The T cell receptor (beta chain) described here comes from a study of T cell repertoires in cytomegalovirus infection. Study-wide background: Indications came from public TCR beta signatures; they pointed to CMV infection and to a matching HLA type. Whole-study findings and limits: The ex vivo response showed dominance by HLA-C-restricted CMV-specific TCR beta clonotypes.

TCRdb fed the reads into MiXCR, producing one record per CDR3 protein. The sample has roughly 90,000 distinct CDR3 sequences, 25% to 30% seen once. The CDR3 length is 15 residues. The V gene lost 1 base and the J gene lost 3 bases, with 12 bases spanning the gap. Germline CDR1 is SEHNR and CDR2 is FQNEAQ (reference sequence). Many counts were recorded for this clonotype. Its antigen is currently unknown. The V gene is TRBV7-9, the J gene TRBJ1-2; D not certain. The sequence was collected from a human donor in good health (CMV status not recorded). Some clones in this sample may be carry-over from other donors' samples. Sequencing used CD8+ T cells from cultured PBMCs, obtained from culture after CMV antigen stimulation. CDR3 DNA: TGTGCCAGCAGCTTAGGAGAGATGGACCACTATGGCTACACCTTC. The encoded protein is CASSLGEMDHYGYTF.